This is a list of T cell receptor beta chains from one sample in a study of blood T cell dynamics during melanoma immunotherapy. Assay used: immunoSEQ multiplex PCR; TCRdb lists only in-frame clones, some missing. Of some 14,000 clones in the sample, roughly 92% were seen once. The sample here was blood, taken from a patient treated with checkpoint blockade. Receptors originate from a human donor with melanoma. CDR3s include the opening cysteine and the closing phenylalanine or tryptophan. The order of the fields is clone size, J gene, V gene, D gene, CDR3 DNA, CDR3 protein. D genes are given only for firm matches. Clone size, where shown, is once, few, many, or a class for clones that have expanded.

NA | TRBJ2-2 | TRBV7-3 | NA | TGTGCCAGCAGTCCTGAAAGGGCCCCTGGGACCGGGGAGCTGTTTTTT | CASSPERAPGTGELFF
NA | TRBJ2-5 | TRBV5-1 | NA | TGCGCCAGCAGCTTGGGGGAGGCTAGCCGGAGCGAGACCCAGTACTTC | CASSLGEASRSETQYF
once | TRBJ1-4 | TRBV2 | NA | TGTGCCAGCGGCCCCACCGCACAGGGAATTAATGAAAAACTGTTTTTT | CASGPTAQGINEKLFF
NA | TRBJ1-4 | TRBV5-1 | NA | TGCGCCAGCAGCTTGGCGTCAACTAATGAAAAACTGTTTTTT | CASSLASTNEKLFF
once | TRBJ1-3 | TRBV5-5 | TRBD1 | TGTGCCAGCAGCCTTGGACAGGCAGAGCTCTCTGGAAACACCATATATTTT | CASSLGQAELSGNTIYF
NA | TRBJ1-4 | TRBV2 | NA | TGTGCCAGCAGTGGGAACAGGGTAAATGAAAAACTGTTTTTT | CASSGNRVNEKLFF
NA | TRBJ2-1 | TRBV15 | TRBD2 | TGTGCCACCAGCTCCCCGGGACTATTAATGGCGAATGAGCAGTTCTTC | CATSSPGLLMANEQFF
NA | TRBJ2-2 | TRBV5-1 | TRBD1 | TGCGCCAGCAGTCCGGGACAGGGGTCAACCGGGGAGCTGTTTTTT | CASSPGQGSTGELFF
NA | TRBJ2-7 | TRBV7-3 | TRBD1 | TGTGCCAGCAGCCTTTCCTGGGGACAGGGCGCCTACGAGCAGTACTTC | CASSLSWGQGAYEQYF
NA | TRBJ2-1 | TRBV7-3 | TRBD2 | TGTGCCAGCAGCTTAACGGGACTAGCGGGGGTACTCTACAATGAGCAGTTCTTC | CASSLTGLAGVLYNEQFF
NA | TRBJ2-1 | TRBV27 | NA | TGTGCCAGCAGTTCCCCGCGGGGTTCAGGTGGGTATGAGCAGTTCTTC | CASSSPRGSGGYEQFF
NA | TRBJ1-6 | TRBV4-1 | NA | TGCGCCAGCAGCCAAGTTGGGTTTGGGAGGGTTAATTCACCCCTCCACTTT | CASSQVGFGRVNSPLHF
NA | TRBJ1-5 | TRBV6-1 | NA | TGTGCCAGCAGTGAAATCATCCCAATAGACCAATTCCGGAATCAGCCCCAGCATTTT | CASSEIIPIDQFRNQPQHF
NA | TRBJ2-7 | TRBV10-3 | TRBD1 | TGTGCCACCTCCACGGGACAGAAAAACTACGAGCAGTACTTC | CATSTGQKNYEQYF
NA | TRBJ2-5 | TRBV28 | NA | TGTGCCAGCAGTTTAGACCGGGGAGTTCGAAAGACCCAGTACTTC | CASSLDRGVRKTQYF
NA | TRBJ2-3 | TRBV19 | TRBD2 | TGTGCCAGTAGTATTAGGGGACTAGCGGGGGGGGTTAGCACAGATACGCAGTATTTT | CASSIRGLAGGVSTDTQYF
NA | TRBJ2-3 | TRBV19 | NA | TGTGCCACTCAGCGTATCGGGGGAGGAGCAGATACGCAGTATTTT | CATQRIGGGADTQYF
NA | TRBJ2-2 | TRBV7-8 | TRBD2 | TGTGCCAGCAGCTTAGGATCGGGGGGGAGTTTCCCCGGGGAGCTGTTTTTT | CASSLGSGGSFPGELFF
NA | TRBJ1-5 | TRBV6-1 | TRBD1 | TGTGCCAGCAGGGAATCAGGGGGGAGCAATCAGCCCCAGCATTTT | CASRESGGSNQPQHF
NA | TRBJ1-2 | TRBV5-4 | TRBD1 | TGTGCCAGCACCCACGCAGGGGGTCATGGCTACACCTTC | CASTHAGGHGYTF
NA | TRBJ2-7 | TRBV6-6 | TRBD1 | TGTGCCAGCAGGGACAGGGGGTCACGAAGGGAGCAGTACTTC | CASRDRGSRREQYF
NA | TRBJ2-5 | TRBV19 | NA | TGTGCCAGTAGTATCGGGGGACACGGGGAGACCCAGTACTTC | CASSIGGHGETQYF
NA | TRBJ1-1 | TRBV28 | NA | TGTGCCAGCAGTTTTATTATTCAGGGGTTCGAGAACACTGAAGCTTTCTTT | CASSFIIQGFENTEAFF
NA | TRBJ1-1 | TRBV29-1 | NA | TGCAGCGCCATACATGAGCGGGTCACTGAAGCTTTCTTT | CSAIHERVTEAFF
NA | TRBJ2-1 | TRBV6-6 | NA | TGTGCCAGCAGTCTCCTCGGGGACAATGAGCAGTTCTTC | CASSLLGDNEQFF
NA | TRBJ1-1 | TRBV10-1 | NA | TGCGCCAGCAGTCCCCGGGCCCAGAGCACTGAAGCTTTCTTT | CASSPRAQSTEAFF
NA | TRBJ1-2 | TRBV27 | NA | TGTGCCAGCAGTGCCGCCCAGGGTGGGCGCTATGGCTACACCTTC | CASSAAQGGRYGYTF
NA | TRBJ1-2 | TRBV14 | TRBD1 | TGTGCCAGCAGCCAAGACCCCGGGACAGGCAGCGGCTACTATGGCTACACCTTC | CASSQDPGTGSGYYGYTF
NA | TRBJ1-1 | TRBV29-1 | NA | TGCAGCGTTGTCGGGGGGAACACTGAAGCTTTCTTT | CSVVGGNTEAFF
once | TRBJ1-3 | TRBV7-9 | NA | TGTGCCAGCAGCATACCACAGGCCCGGGGGGGAAACACCATATATTTT | CASSIPQARGGNTIYF
NA | TRBJ2-6 | TRBV9 | NA | TGTGCCAGCAGCCCCCAGTTTTTGTCGGGTGGGGCCAACGTCCTGACTTTC | CASSPQFLSGGANVLTF
NA | TRBJ2-3 | TRBV11-2 | TRBD2 | TGTGCCAGCAGCCCCCTAGCGGGAGGCGGTACGCAGTATTTT | CASSPLAGGGTQYF
NA | TRBJ2-1 | TRBV30 | TRBD2 | TGTGCCTGGAGTGGGACTAGATTATACAATGAGCAGTTCTTC | CAWSGTRLYNEQFF
NA | TRBJ2-7 | TRBV5-1 | TRBD1 | TGCGCCAGCAGCTTGGACGGACAGGCCATCTTTGGGGAGCAGTACTTC | CASSLDGQAIFGEQYF
NA | TRBJ2-1 | TRBV5-1 | TRBD1 | TGCGCCAGCAGCCCCGGGACAGTCCCCCATGAGCAGTTCTTC | CASSPGTVPHEQFF
NA | TRBJ1-2 | TRBV30 | NA | TGTGCCTGGAGTATTCAACCCTATGGCTACACCTTC | CAWSIQPYGYTF
NA | TRBJ1-2 | TRBV19 | NA | TGTGCCAGTAGTCCTCAGCCATCATATGGCTACACCTTC | CASSPQPSYGYTF
NA | TRBJ1-2 | TRBV5-5 | NA | TGTGCCAGCGCTCCCACGGGGGCAGTCTATGGCTACACCTTC | CASAPTGAVYGYTF
NA | TRBJ1-4 | TRBV29-1 | NA | TGCAGCGGCTTATCTGAAAAACTGTTTTTT | CSGLSEKLFF
NA | TRBJ2-7 | TRBV6-1 | NA | TGTGCCAGGTGCGACAGCTACGAGCAGTACTTC | CARCDSYEQYF
NA | TRBJ2-1 | TRBV28 | NA | TGTGCCAGCAGTTTCAGAGAGCAGTTCTTC | CASSFREQFF
NA | TRBJ2-5 | TRBV25-1 | NA | TGTGCCAGCAGTGAATTACGGGAACAGGAGACCCAGTACTTC | CASSELREQETQYF
NA | TRBJ2-7 | TRBV28 | TRBD2 | TGTGCCAGCAGTTCCTTTAGCGGGAGGGCCCGGGGAAGCCCCGAGCAGTACTTC | CASSSFSGRARGSPEQYF
once | TRBJ1-2 | TRBV5-4 | TRBD1 | TGTGCCAGCAGCCCCCCTACAGGGGACGGCTACACCTTC | CASSPPTGDGYTF
NA | TRBJ1-5 | TRBV7-2 | NA | TGTGCCAGCAGCTTAGCCCGGGGGGCCCTTTATAGCAATCAGCCCCAGCATTTT | CASSLARGALYSNQPQHF
NA | TRBJ1-5 | TRBV5-6 | NA | TGTGCCAGCAGCTTGGCCGGGGGGGGCGGTAGTCAGCCCCAGCATTTT | CASSLAGGGGSQPQHF
NA | TRBJ1-1 | TRBV5-8 | TRBD1 | TGTGCCAGCAGGAACGCAGGGGGTGCGAACACTGAAGCTTTCTTT | CASRNAGGANTEAFF
NA | TRBJ1-1 | TRBV9 | NA | TGTGCCAGCAGCGGCGCCGGGGGAGGGTCTCCCACTGAAGCTTTCTTT | CASSGAGGGSPTEAFF
NA | TRBJ1-2 | TRBV28 | TRBD1 | TGTGCCAGCATCCAGGGACAGGGCTACTATGGCTACACCTTC | CASIQGQGYYGYTF
NA | TRBJ2-1 | TRBV2 | NA | TGTGCCAGCAGTAAAAACAGGGAGTCCTACAATGAGCAGTTCTTC | CASSKNRESYNEQFF
NA | TRBJ2-1 | TRBV7-6 | TRBD2 | TGTGCCAGCAGCGACCCCCTAGCGGGGGGTATCAATGAGCAGTTCTTC | CASSDPLAGGINEQFF